This T cell receptor (beta chain) was observed in a study of T cells after yellow fever vaccination. The germline CDR1 and CDR2 sequences are SEHNR and FQNEAQ (reference sequence). This CDR3 comprises 13 residues. The table lists this clonotype with many counts. An end of the junction does not agree with germline; a read error may underlie this. TCRdb itself ran the 5' RACE reads through MiXCR, one entry per CDR3 protein. The table includes a few hundred thousand distinct CDR3 sequences, 3% to 4% detected once. The sequence came from a man between 18 and 29 years old who received the YFV17D yellow fever vaccine. The material was CD4+ T cells sorted from PBMCs, obtained 10 days after the yellow fever booster vaccination. The rearrangement uses TRBV7-9 and TRBJ2-3; 7 bases map to TRBD1. The CDR3 region is CASSLGRDSPPHF. For the CDR3, the DNA is TGTGCCAGCAGCTTAGGTCGGGACAGTCCTCCCCATTTT.